A selection of T cell receptor beta chains follows, all from one sample in a study of siplizumab effects on memory and regulatory T cells. The method was immunoSEQ multiplex PCR; TCRdb's version includes in-frame clones alone and lacks a portion of them. The table lists roughly 56,000 clones, approximately 97% of them singletons. The material sequenced was naive CD8+ T cells sorted from blood. The source of these receptors is a human donor in good health. Both conserved end residues are part of each CDR3. D genes are given only for firm matches. The size field is filled for only some rows; it gives once, few, many or a size class.

CDR3aa,CDR3nt,abundance,v_gene,d_gene,len,j_gene
CASSLERAINEKLFF,TGTGCCAGCAGCTTAGAAAGGGCCATTAATGAAAAACTGTTTTTT,.,TRBV7-2,.,15,TRBJ1-4
CASSSEGSPYGYTF,TGCGCCAGCAGCTCGGAGGGCTCCCCTTATGGCTACACCTTC,.,TRBV5-1,.,14,TRBJ1-2
CATMDMLTFLDTEAFF,TGTGCCACCATGGACATGTTGACCTTTTTGGACACTGAAGCTTTCTTT,few,TRBV10-3,.,16,TRBJ1-1
CASSPRSLAGGHKEDYEQYF,TGTGCCAGCAGTCCCCGATCACTAGCGGGAGGGCACAAGGAAGACTACGAGCAGTACTTC,once,TRBV27,TRBD2,20,TRBJ2-7
CASSGGVSNQPQHF,TGTGCCAGCAGCGGGGGGGTTAGCAATCAGCCCCAGCATTTT,.,TRBV28,.,14,TRBJ1-5
CASSELAGAVGELFF,TGTGCCAGCAGTGAACTAGCGGGAGCGGTCGGGGAGCTGTTTTTT,.,TRBV25-1,TRBD2,15,TRBJ2-2
CASSLDSLGRSETQYF,TGTGCCAGCAGCTTAGACAGCCTGGGGAGGTCAGAGACCCAGTACTTC,.,TRBV5-6,.,16,TRBJ2-5
CASSLGRPRPYNEQFF,TGTGCCAGCAGCCTAGGGCGACCCCGGCCCTACAATGAGCAGTTCTTC,.,TRBV11-1,.,16,TRBJ2-1
CASSSREQSEAFF,TGTGCCAGCAGTTCGCGGGAGCAAAGTGAAGCTTTCTTT,.,TRBV27,.,13,TRBJ1-1
CASSPTGVGEQYF,TGTGCCAGCAGCCCCACGGGTGTTGGTGAGCAGTACTTC,.,TRBV7-8,.,13,TRBJ2-7
CASSLGVAGAETQYF,TGTGCCAGCAGCTTAGGGGTAGCGGGAGCGGAGACCCAGTACTTC,.,TRBV7-3,TRBD2,15,TRBJ2-5
CASSMTGGQPQHF,TGTGCCAGCAGCATGACAGGGGGACAGCCCCAGCATTTT,.,TRBV27,TRBD1,13,TRBJ1-5
CASAWGSNQPQHF,TGTGCCAGCGCGTGGGGTAGCAATCAGCCCCAGCATTTT,once,TRBV27,.,13,TRBJ1-5
CASSAEGQLGELFF,TGTGCCAGCAGCGCGGAGGGCCAATTAGGGGAGCTGTTTTTT,.,TRBV7-9,.,14,TRBJ2-2
CASSETPLAGGLEQFF,TGTGCCAGCAGTGAAACCCCGCTAGCGGGAGGACTTGAGCAGTTCTTC,.,TRBV6-1,TRBD2,16,TRBJ2-1
CASRREDTQYF,TGTGCCAGCAGGCGGGAAGATACGCAGTATTTT,.,TRBV7-8,.,11,TRBJ2-3
CASSLWLGLKYTIYF,TGTGCCAGCAGCTTGTGGTTGGGTCTCAAATACACCATATATTTT,.,TRBV11-2,.,15,TRBJ1-3
CASSYSNQELFF,TGTGCCAGCAGTTACTCGAATCAGGAGCTGTTTTTT,once,TRBV6-5,.,12,TRBJ2-2
CASSEAWGRNEQYF,TGTGCCAGCAGTGAAGCCTGGGGGAGGAACGAGCAGTACTTC,.,TRBV13,.,14,TRBJ2-7
CASSVTSDEQFF,TGTGCCAGCAGCGTCACTAGCGATGAGCAGTTCTTC,.,TRBV9,TRBD2,12,TRBJ2-1
CASSFSGSDEQFF,TGTGCCAGCAGCTTTTCAGGGAGCGATGAGCAGTTCTTC,.,TRBV7-9,.,13,TRBJ2-1
CASSSEEETQYF,TGTGCCAGTAGCAGCGAAGAAGAGACCCAGTACTTC,.,TRBV19,.,12,TRBJ2-5
CASSLVGRQGDSPLHF,TGTGCCAGCAGCTTAGTGGGAAGGCAGGGGGATTCACCCCTCCACTTT,.,TRBV7-9,TRBD1,16,TRBJ1-6
CASSFRVSGRLDTQYF,TGTGCCAGCAGCTTTAGGGTTAGCGGGAGGTTGGATACGCAGTATTTT,.,TRBV7-9,TRBD2,16,TRBJ2-3
CASSTLDGGRDNEQFF,TGTGCCAGTAGTACCCTGGACGGTGGGAGGGACAATGAGCAGTTCTTC,.,TRBV19,TRBD2,16,TRBJ2-1
CASSLGFTNTEAFF,TGTGCCAGCAGCTTAGGATTCACGAACACTGAAGCTTTCTTT,once,TRBV5-8,.,14,TRBJ1-1
CASSVSGTGTYEQYF,TGTGCCAGTAGTGTCTCCGGGACAGGGACCTACGAGCAGTACTTC,few,TRBV19,TRBD1,15,TRBJ2-7
CSVGTSESSYNEQFF,TGCAGCGTGGGGACTAGCGAGAGCTCCTACAATGAGCAGTTCTTC,.,TRBV29-1,TRBD2,15,TRBJ2-1
CASSSYEAGVGAETQYF,TGTGCCAGCAGCTCGTATGAAGCGGGAGTGGGCGCAGAGACCCAGTACTTC,.,TRBV11-3,TRBD2,17,TRBJ2-5
CASSLAAGVPGELFF,TGTGCCAGCAGCTTAGCGGCGGGAGTCCCCGGGGAGCTGTTTTTT,.,TRBV11-3,TRBD2,15,TRBJ2-2
CASSCYPYF,TGTGCCAGCAGCTGCTATCCATACTTC,.,TRBV5-5,.,9,TRBJ2-7
CASSPDSGAVSYNEQFF,TGTGCCAGCAGCCCAGATAGCGGTGCAGTCTCCTACAATGAGCAGTTCTTC,.,TRBV9,.,17,TRBJ2-1
CASSLEGTTYEQYF,TGTGCCAGCAGCTTGGAAGGAACAACCTACGAGCAGTACTTC,.,TRBV5-6,.,14,TRBJ2-7
CASGGVGRGLETQYF,TGTGCCAGCGGGGGGGTAGGGCGCGGGTTGGAGACCCAGTACTTC,.,TRBV27,TRBD2,15,TRBJ2-5
CASSLGTGYLSEQYF,TGTGCCAGCAGCTTAGGGACAGGGTATTTGAGCGAGCAGTACTTC,.,TRBV7-9,TRBD1,15,TRBJ2-7
CASRTGTTDTQYF,TGTGCCAGCAGAACCGGGACCACAGATACGCAGTATTTT,.,TRBV27,.,13,TRBJ2-3
CASSLAAGDTDTQYF,TGCGCCAGCAGCCTGGCGGCAGGGGATACAGATACGCAGTATTTT,.,TRBV4-1,.,15,TRBJ2-3
CSVPGDETQYF,TGCAGCGTTCCAGGGGACGAGACCCAGTACTTC,.,TRBV29-1,.,11,TRBJ2-5
CASSPRSLLFGRLDEQYF,TGTGCCAGCAGTCCACGCTCCCTCCTTTTCGGGAGATTGGACGAGCAGTACTTC,.,TRBV28,.,18,TRBJ2-7
CASSDAEQFF,TGTGCCAGCAGTGACGCGGAGCAGTTCTTC,.,TRBV2,.,10,TRBJ2-1
CASSSEQGPDTQYF,TGTGCCAGCAGCTCTGAACAGGGTCCAGATACGCAGTATTTT,.,TRBV5-8,.,14,TRBJ2-3